This is a list of T cell receptor beta chains from one sample in a study of T cell responses to AZD1222 COVID-19 vaccine. Here immunoSEQ multiplex PCR was the method, and the copy in TCRdb shows in-frame clones only, minus some. The sample contains about 48,000 clones, 89% of which appear only once. This specimen consisted of peripheral blood, obtained 28 days after the second AZD1222 dose. Receptor source: an adult who received the AZD1222 COVID-19 vaccine. The CDR3 runs from the conserved cysteine through the conserved F or W. A D gene is named only where the DNA matches it firmly. Expanded clones are given a class, and other clones once, few, many or no size at all.

j_gene: TRBJ2-7; abundance: -; d_gene: TRBD2; v_gene: TRBV7-2; CDR3nt: TGTGCCAGCAGCTTCCCGACGGGAGGACCCAACGAGCAGTACTTC; CDR3aa: CASSFPTGGPNEQYF
j_gene: TRBJ2-1; abundance: -; d_gene: -; v_gene: TRBV24-1; CDR3nt: TGTGCCACCCGGGACCGCGGATCTGAGCAGTTCTTC; CDR3aa: CATRDRGSEQFF
j_gene: TRBJ2-2; abundance: -; d_gene: -; v_gene: TRBV6-5; CDR3nt: TGTGCCAGCAGTTACGGGTATAACGGGGAGCTGTTTTTT; CDR3aa: CASSYGYNGELFF
j_gene: TRBJ1-2; abundance: -; d_gene: -; v_gene: TRBV28; CDR3nt: TGTGCCAGCAGCGCCAGCCCAGGGTTGGTCTATGGCTACACCTTC; CDR3aa: CASSASPGLVYGYTF
j_gene: TRBJ1-4; abundance: -; d_gene: TRBD1; v_gene: TRBV3-1/TRBV3-2; CDR3nt: TGTGCCAGCAGCCAAGATTACGGACAGGGGGGAACTAATGAAAAACTGTTTTTT; CDR3aa: CASSQDYGQGGTNEKLFF
j_gene: TRBJ2-2; abundance: -; d_gene: -; v_gene: TRBV19; CDR3nt: TGTGCCAGTAGTCCCGAAGCCAACACCGGGGAGCTGTTTTTT; CDR3aa: CASSPEANTGELFF
j_gene: TRBJ2-7; abundance: -; d_gene: TRBD2; v_gene: TRBV28; CDR3nt: TGTGCCAGCAGTTTAACTAGCGGGTACGAGCAGTACTTC; CDR3aa: CASSLTSGYEQYF
j_gene: TRBJ2-3; abundance: -; d_gene: TRBD2; v_gene: TRBV28; CDR3nt: TGTGCCAGCATAACTAGCGGGAGACTTGGAGATACGCAGTATTTT; CDR3aa: CASITSGRLGDTQYF
j_gene: TRBJ1-1; abundance: -; d_gene: TRBD1; v_gene: TRBV7-9; CDR3nt: TGTGCCAGCAGCCTTAAGGGACAGCCGAACACTGAAGCTTTCTTT; CDR3aa: CASSLKGQPNTEAFF
j_gene: TRBJ1-4; abundance: -; d_gene: -; v_gene: TRBV18; CDR3nt: TGTGCCAGCTCACCAAGGAGGGGAGATGCAACTAATGAAAAACTGTTTTTT; CDR3aa: CASSPRRGDATNEKLFF
j_gene: TRBJ2-7; abundance: few; d_gene: TRBD1; v_gene: TRBV5-1; CDR3nt: TGCGCCAGCAGCCACCGGGACAGGGGAGGATACGAGCAGTACTTC; CDR3aa: CASSHRDRGGYEQYF
j_gene: TRBJ1-1; abundance: -; d_gene: -; v_gene: TRBV4-1; CDR3nt: TGCGCCAGCAGCCAAGAATTCCGCGGGCTGAACACTGAAGCTTTCTTT; CDR3aa: CASSQEFRGLNTEAFF
j_gene: TRBJ1-3; abundance: -; d_gene: TRBD1; v_gene: TRBV5-6; CDR3nt: TGTGCCAGCAGCTTGGGGGCAGGGGGCGTCACCATATATTTT; CDR3aa: CASSLGAGGVTIYF
j_gene: TRBJ1-5; abundance: -; d_gene: TRBD1; v_gene: TRBV19; CDR3nt: TGTGCCAGTACGGTGGACAGGGCTATCTATCAGCCCCAGCATTTT; CDR3aa: CASTVDRAIYQPQHF
j_gene: TRBJ2-3; abundance: -; d_gene: -; v_gene: TRBV6-4; CDR3nt: TGTGCCAGCAGTGACTCGACCACAGATACGCAGTATTTT; CDR3aa: CASSDSTTDTQYF
j_gene: TRBJ2-7; abundance: -; d_gene: TRBD2; v_gene: TRBV2; CDR3nt: TGTGCCAGCGCCAGACTAGCGGGGGGCTACGAGCAGTACTTC; CDR3aa: CASARLAGGYEQYF
j_gene: TRBJ2-2; abundance: -; d_gene: -; v_gene: TRBV5-1; CDR3nt: TGCGCCAGCAGCCCGGTGGGACGGGCGAACACCGGGGAGCTGTTTTTT; CDR3aa: CASSPVGRANTGELFF
j_gene: TRBJ2-7; abundance: once; d_gene: -; v_gene: TRBV28; CDR3nt: TGTGCCAGCAGTGACGTTTCCGAGCAGTACTTC; CDR3aa: CASSDVSEQYF
j_gene: TRBJ2-3; abundance: -; d_gene: -; v_gene: TRBV5-1; CDR3nt: TGCGCCAGCAGCTTGGTCGGTAGCACAGATACGCAGTATTTT; CDR3aa: CASSLVGSTDTQYF
j_gene: TRBJ1-5; abundance: -; d_gene: -; v_gene: TRBV4-1; CDR3nt: TGCGCCAGCAGCCTGGGGGGGGCCCTTTATAGCAATCAGCCCCAGCATTTT; CDR3aa: CASSLGGALYSNQPQHF
j_gene: TRBJ1-5; abundance: once; d_gene: -; v_gene: TRBV6-5; CDR3nt: TGTGCCAGCAGTACCTCGGGGGGGAGCAATCAGCCCCAGCATTTT; CDR3aa: CASSTSGGSNQPQHF
j_gene: TRBJ2-3; abundance: -; d_gene: TRBD2; v_gene: TRBV7-3; CDR3nt: TGTGCCAGCAGCTTACGACTAGCGGGGGTGACAGATACGCAGTATTTT; CDR3aa: CASSLRLAGVTDTQYF
j_gene: TRBJ1-1; abundance: -; d_gene: -; v_gene: TRBV18; CDR3nt: TGTGCCAGCTGGGCACCAGAGAACACTGAAGCTTTCTTT; CDR3aa: CASWAPENTEAFF
j_gene: TRBJ2-1; abundance: -; d_gene: TRBD2; v_gene: TRBV7-2; CDR3nt: TGTGCCAGCAGCGCCAAGACTAGCGGGAGGGCCAATGTTGGTGAGCAGTTCTTC; CDR3aa: CASSAKTSGRANVGEQFF
j_gene: TRBJ2-1; abundance: -; d_gene: -; v_gene: TRBV18; CDR3nt: TGTGCCAGCTCACCACAACGTACAGGAGACAATGAGCAGTTCTTC; CDR3aa: CASSPQRTGDNEQFF
j_gene: TRBJ1-1; abundance: -; d_gene: -; v_gene: TRBV3-1/TRBV3-2; CDR3nt: TGTGCCAGCAGCGTACAGGGTCGGAACACTGAAGCTTTCTTT; CDR3aa: CASSVQGRNTEAFF
j_gene: TRBJ1-5; abundance: -; d_gene: -; v_gene: TRBV10-2; CDR3nt: TGCGCCAGCACGGGGTCGGGGAATCAGCCCCAGCATTTT; CDR3aa: CASTGSGNQPQHF
j_gene: TRBJ2-2; abundance: -; d_gene: -; v_gene: TRBV7-9; CDR3nt: TGTGCCAGCAGCCAAGAGGCGGGAATCGGGGAGCTGTTTTTT; CDR3aa: CASSQEAGIGELFF
j_gene: TRBJ1-6; abundance: -; d_gene: TRBD1; v_gene: TRBV4-1; CDR3nt: TGCGCCAGCAGCCACCGAGGACAGGGTTTCTCCTATAATTCACCCCTCCACTTT; CDR3aa: CASSHRGQGFSYNSPLHF
j_gene: TRBJ1-1; abundance: -; d_gene: TRBD1; v_gene: TRBV28; CDR3nt: TGTGCCAGCAGCCTCCTCGGGGACAGGTCCTTGTGGGGGAACACTGAAGCTTTCTTT; CDR3aa: CASSLLGDRSLWGNTEAFF
j_gene: TRBJ2-5; abundance: -; d_gene: TRBD1; v_gene: TRBV29-1; CDR3nt: TGCAGCGCCATTGACAGGGGGCTAGAAGAGACCCAGTACTTC; CDR3aa: CSAIDRGLEETQYF
j_gene: TRBJ1-2; abundance: -; d_gene: TRBD1; v_gene: TRBV2; CDR3nt: TGTGCCAGCACTACGCCGGGACAGGGCGCGATGGAGACCTATGGCTACACCTTC; CDR3aa: CASTTPGQGAMETYGYTF
j_gene: TRBJ2-7; abundance: -; d_gene: -; v_gene: TRBV28; CDR3nt: TGTGCCAGCAGTTTAGATCAGGGGCCATCCTACGAGCAGTACTTC; CDR3aa: CASSLDQGPSYEQYF
j_gene: TRBJ1-1; abundance: once; d_gene: -; v_gene: TRBV3-1/TRBV3-2; CDR3nt: TGTGCCAGCAGCCAAGTAGGTCAAAAAGGTAGGAACACTGAAGCTTTCTTT; CDR3aa: CASSQVGQKGRNTEAFF
j_gene: TRBJ2-2; abundance: -; d_gene: TRBD2; v_gene: TRBV18; CDR3nt: TGTGCCAGCTCACCGAGGCTAGCGGGGACCACCGGGGAGCTGTTTTTT; CDR3aa: CASSPRLAGTTGELFF
j_gene: TRBJ1-4; abundance: once; d_gene: -; v_gene: TRBV6-5; CDR3nt: TGTGCCAGCAGTTACTCTGGGGACGAAAAACTGTTTTTT; CDR3aa: CASSYSGDEKLFF
j_gene: TRBJ2-7; abundance: -; d_gene: TRBD1; v_gene: TRBV19; CDR3nt: TGTGCCAGTAGTAAACGGTTGGCAGGGGGCTCCTACGAGCAGTACTTC; CDR3aa: CASSKRLAGGSYEQYF
j_gene: TRBJ2-6; abundance: -; d_gene: TRBD1; v_gene: TRBV5-1; CDR3nt: TGCGCCAGCAGCTTGGGGGACAGGGGACCGTCTGGGGCCAACGTCCTGACTTTC; CDR3aa: CASSLGDRGPSGANVLTF
j_gene: TRBJ2-1; abundance: -; d_gene: -; v_gene: TRBV6-5; CDR3nt: TGTGCCGGGGGGGGACAGGCCTTAGGTGAGCAGTTCTTC; CDR3aa: CAGGGQALGEQFF
j_gene: TRBJ1-4; abundance: few; d_gene: -; v_gene: TRBV12-5; CDR3nt: TGTGCTAGTGGTTGGGACCGCCGCTGGTTCCCTGCAACTAATGAAAAACTGTTTTTT; CDR3aa: CASGWDRRWFPATNEKLFF
j_gene: TRBJ2-7; abundance: -; d_gene: -; v_gene: TRBV28; CDR3nt: TGTGCCAGCAGTTTAACGTCCAGGGGCGAGCAGTACTTC; CDR3aa: CASSLTSRGEQYF
j_gene: TRBJ2-3; abundance: -; d_gene: -; v_gene: TRBV27; CDR3nt: TGTGCCAGCAGTATAGGACAGTATAGCACAGATACGCAGTATTTT; CDR3aa: CASSIGQYSTDTQYF
j_gene: TRBJ1-2; abundance: -; d_gene: -; v_gene: TRBV28; CDR3nt: TGTGCCAGCAGTTTCCCACTGTTGGATGGCTACACCTTC; CDR3aa: CASSFPLLDGYTF
j_gene: TRBJ2-4; abundance: once; d_gene: -; v_gene: TRBV24-1; CDR3nt: TGTGCCACCAGTGACGCGGCGAGGGGGGGAGGTTACATTCAGTACTTC; CDR3aa: CATSDAARGGGYIQYF
j_gene: TRBJ2-4; abundance: -; d_gene: TRBD2; v_gene: TRBV10-1; CDR3nt: TGCGCCAGCAGTGGGGGGGGAGCTGTACGAAAAAACATTCAGTACTTC; CDR3aa: CASSGGGAVRKNIQYF
j_gene: TRBJ2-7; abundance: -; d_gene: -; v_gene: TRBV4-1; CDR3nt: TGCGCCAGCAGCCAAGAGGGACGGACAAGCTCCTACGAGCAGTACTTC; CDR3aa: CASSQEGRTSSYEQYF
j_gene: TRBJ2-1; abundance: -; d_gene: TRBD1; v_gene: TRBV12-5; CDR3nt: TGTGCTAGTGGTTTGAGGCAGGGGGCGCATGGAGGTGAGCAGTTCTTC; CDR3aa: CASGLRQGAHGGEQFF
j_gene: TRBJ1-2; abundance: -; d_gene: TRBD1; v_gene: TRBV7-2; CDR3nt: TGTGCCAGCAGCTTAGGGACAGGGGGTCAGGGCTATGGCTACACCTTC; CDR3aa: CASSLGTGGQGYGYTF
j_gene: TRBJ2-7; abundance: -; d_gene: TRBD1; v_gene: TRBV5-8; CDR3nt: TGTGCCAGCAGCTTGCCAGGGGGAAGCTCCTACGAGCAGTACTTC; CDR3aa: CASSLPGGSSYEQYF
j_gene: TRBJ1-1; abundance: -; d_gene: -; v_gene: TRBV5-4; CDR3nt: TGTGCCAGCAGTATGCCGGGGGAAGGGACGTTAAACACTGAAGCTTTCTTT; CDR3aa: CASSMPGEGTLNTEAFF
j_gene: TRBJ1-5; abundance: -; d_gene: -; v_gene: TRBV11-3; CDR3nt: TGTGCCAGCAGCCGACCTTACGGACAGAGAAATCAGCCCCAGCATTTT; CDR3aa: CASSRPYGQRNQPQHF
j_gene: TRBJ2-5; abundance: -; d_gene: TRBD2; v_gene: TRBV7-6; CDR3nt: TGTGCCAGCAGCGCGGGACTAGCGGGGGACAGCGGAGAGACCCAGTACTTC; CDR3aa: CASSAGLAGDSGETQYF
j_gene: TRBJ2-2; abundance: -; d_gene: TRBD1; v_gene: TRBV28; CDR3nt: TGTGCCAGCAGTTCCTCCGGACAGGGACTTGTCGGGGAGCTGTTTTTT; CDR3aa: CASSSSGQGLVGELFF
j_gene: TRBJ2-1; abundance: -; d_gene: TRBD2; v_gene: TRBV6-5; CDR3nt: TGTGCCAGCAGTACTACAGCGGGGGGGCAAAATGAGCAGTTCTTC; CDR3aa: CASSTTAGGQNEQFF